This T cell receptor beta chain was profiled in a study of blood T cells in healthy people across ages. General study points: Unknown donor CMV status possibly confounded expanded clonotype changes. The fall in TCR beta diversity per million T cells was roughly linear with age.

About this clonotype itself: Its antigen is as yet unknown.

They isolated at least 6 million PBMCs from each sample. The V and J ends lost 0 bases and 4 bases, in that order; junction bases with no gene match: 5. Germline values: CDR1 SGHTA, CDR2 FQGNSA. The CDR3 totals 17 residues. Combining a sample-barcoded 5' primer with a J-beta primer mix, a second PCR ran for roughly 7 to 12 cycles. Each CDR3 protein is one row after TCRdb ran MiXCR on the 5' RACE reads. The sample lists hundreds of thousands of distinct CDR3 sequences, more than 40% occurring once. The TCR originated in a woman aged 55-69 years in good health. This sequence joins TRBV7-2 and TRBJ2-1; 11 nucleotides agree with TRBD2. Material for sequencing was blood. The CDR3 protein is CASSLATGLAGYNEQFF. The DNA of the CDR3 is TGTGCCAGCAGCTTAGCGACCGGACTAGCGGGTTACAATGAGCAGTTCTTC.